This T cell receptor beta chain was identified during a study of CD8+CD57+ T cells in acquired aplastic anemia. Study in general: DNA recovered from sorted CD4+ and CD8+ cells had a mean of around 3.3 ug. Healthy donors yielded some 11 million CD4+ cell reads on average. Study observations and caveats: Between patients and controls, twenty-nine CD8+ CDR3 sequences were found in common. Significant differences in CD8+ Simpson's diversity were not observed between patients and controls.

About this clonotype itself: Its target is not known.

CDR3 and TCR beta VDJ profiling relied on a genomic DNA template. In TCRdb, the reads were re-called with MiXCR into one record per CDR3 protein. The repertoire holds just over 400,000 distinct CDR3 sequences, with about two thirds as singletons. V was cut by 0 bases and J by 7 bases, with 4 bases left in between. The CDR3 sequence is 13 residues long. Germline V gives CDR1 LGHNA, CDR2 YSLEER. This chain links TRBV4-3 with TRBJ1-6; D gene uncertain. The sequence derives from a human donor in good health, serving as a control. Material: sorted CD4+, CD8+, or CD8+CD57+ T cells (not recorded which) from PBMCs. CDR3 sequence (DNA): TGCGCCAGCAGCCAAGATGGGAATTCACCCCTCCACTTT. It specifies CASSQDGNSPLHF.